One and the same sample provided the 29 T cell receptor beta chains below, sequenced in a study of shared clonotypes between healthy human individuals. Clones were sequenced by immunoSEQ multiplex PCR, and TCRdb holds only the in-frame ones, with some missing. This table has a few million clones, roughly 92% appearing once. Sequences were obtained from naive CD4+ T cells sorted from blood. Subset denoted: CD45RA+ positively selected. Source of these receptors: a man aged 18-30 years in good health.

This chain joins TRBV2 and TRBJ2-3; tentative D call: TRBD2 (5 bases). Germline-derived CDR1 and CDR2 are SNHLY and FYNNEI. V was cut by 8 bases and J by 1 base, with 16 bases left in between. This CDR3 is built from 15 residues. CDR3 sequence reads: CASRAAEIRTDTQYF. CDR3 coding DNA: TGTGCCAGCCGGGCAGCGGAGATACGCACAGATACGCAGTATTTT.

V and J are TRBV28 and TRBJ1-1; no definite D call. CDR3 length: 16 residues. The germline V gene has CDR1 MDHEN and CDR2 SYDVKM. V lost 1 base, J lost 0 bases, and 12 bases lay in between. CDR3 nucleotide sequence: TGTGCCAGCAGTTTATTGGCCCAGGCCGTGAACACTGAAGCTTTCTTT. It yields the protein CASSLLAQAVNTEAFF.

The chain couples TRBV18 to TRBJ2-5; D gene uncertain. The CDR3 contains 14 residues. Trimming shortened V by 1 base and J by 4 bases, and 10 bases separated the two germline ends. CDR1 and CDR2 from the germline V gene are KGHSH and LQKENI. The CDR3 DNA sequence: TGTGCCAGCTCACCACGTAAAGGGCCAGAGACCCAGTACTTC. Protein product: CASSPRKGPETQYF.

The chain combines TRBV4-3 with TRBJ2-7, with D tentatively TRBD1 (6 bases). V lost 1 base and J 2 bases, leaving 15 bases between the germline ends. The CDR3 totals 16 residues. Germline lookup yields CDR1 LGHNA and CDR2 YSLEER. CDR3 residues: CASSQAYQGNPYEQYF. The CDR3 bases are TGCGCCAGCAGCCAAGCCTACCAGGGGAACCCCTACGAGCAGTACTTC.

The chain employs TRBV18 and TRBJ2-7; maybe TRBD2 (8 bases). There are 14 residues in the CDR3. Germline lookup yields CDR1 KGHSH and CDR2 LQKENI. V was trimmed by 6 bases and J by 3 bases, leaving 15 bases between them. The CDR3 spells CASSLGRGHYEQYF. CDR3 bases: TGTGCCAGCTCCCTCGGGAGGGGGCACTACGAGCAGTACTTC.

This chain connects TRBV4-1 to TRBJ2-1, with TRBD2 matching over 7 bases. After removal of 4 bases from V and 8 bases from J, the junction contained 14 bases not matched to a gene. The CDR3 covers 16 residues. The germline V gene encodes CDR1 MGHRA and CDR2 YSYEKL. The CDR3 protein is CASSPIPGGGPHEQFF. CDR3 DNA sequence: TGCGCCAGCAGCCCTATCCCCGGGGGAGGGCCCCATGAGCAGTTCTTC.

This rearrangement joins TRBV5-4 to TRBJ2-1, with D possibly matching TRBD2 (6 bases). Germline V gene lookup returns CDR1 SGHNT and CDR2 YYREEE (reference sequence). This CDR3 contains 14 residues. V was pared by 6 bases and J by 2 bases, with 12 bases between. CDR3 loop: CASKGDSTYNEQFF. CDR3 DNA sequence: TGTGCCAGCAAAGGGGACTCGACCTACAATGAGCAGTTCTTC.

The rearrangement links TRBV7-3 to TRBJ1-1; D might be TRBD1 (5 bases). Germline CDR1 SGHTA, CDR2 FQGTGA. V was pared by 4 bases and J by 7 bases, with 10 bases between. The CDR3 loop spans 12 amino acids. The CDR3 DNA follows: TGTGCCAGCAGCTCAGCCGGGGGTGAAGCTTTCTTT. It specifies CASSSAGGEAFF.

The V gene is TRBV4-3, the J gene TRBJ2-7; TRBD2 matches at 10 bases. CDR3 length equals 18 residues. CDR1 is LGHNA and CDR2 is YSLEER in the germline V gene. The V and J ends lost 0 bases and 3 bases, in that order; junction bases with no gene match: 11. The chain's CDR3 is CASSQEIGGAGGNYEQYF. Here the CDR3 DNA reads TGCGCCAGCAGCCAAGAAATCGGAGGAGCGGGAGGGAACTACGAGCAGTACTTC.

The V gene is TRBV6-6, the J gene TRBJ2-7; 10 bases are a match to TRBD2. Germline V gene lookup returns CDR1 MNHNY and CDR2 SVGAGI (reference sequence). V was clipped by 6 bases and J by 5 bases; unmatched bases: 1. This CDR3 comprises 12 residues. The CDR3 loop is CASRGTSDEQYF. The DNA of the CDR3 is TGTGCCAGCAGAGGGACTAGCGACGAGCAGTACTTC.

The genes are TRBV6-5 and TRBJ2-7, with D tentatively TRBD2 (6 bases). The germline gives CDR1 MNHEY, CDR2 SVGAGI. Deletions cut 6 bases from V and 2 bases from J, with 11 bases between. This CDR3 is 13 amino acids long. Here the CDR3 reads CASRGGAAYEQYF. The CDR3 coding sequence is TGTGCCAGCAGGGGGGGAGCGGCCTACGAGCAGTACTTC.

The genes are TRBV28 and TRBJ1-6; perhaps TRBD1 as D (6 bases). Looked up from germline, CDR1 is MDHEN and CDR2 is SYDVKM. V lost 6 bases and J 7 bases, leaving 13 bases between the germline ends. The CDR3 contains 14 residues. This chain's CDR3 is CASRGAVLNSPLHF. CDR3 coding DNA: TGTGCCAGCAGGGGGGCTGTACTCAATTCACCCCTCCACTTT.

Of note for this clone: One end of the junction varies from germline; a read error may be responsible. This sequence joins TRBV7-7 and TRBJ2-5; D is unclear. Germline CDR1 and CDR2: SSHAT and FNYEAQ (reference sequence). The CDR3 has 13 amino acids. CDR3 DNA sequence: TGTGCTAGCAGCTTAGCAGCGCCAGAGACCCAGTACTTC. Protein: CASSLAAPETQYF.

The chain recombines TRBV6-5 with TRBJ1-1; possibly TRBD1 for D (5 bases). V was trimmed by 0 bases and J by 6 bases, leaving 11 bases between them. The CDR3 runs 14 residues. Per germline, CDR1 MNHEY and CDR2 SVGAGI. The CDR3: CASSYSARGAEAFF. CDR3 DNA sequence: TGTGCCAGCAGTTACTCCGCTAGGGGCGCTGAAGCTTTCTTT.

This sequence joins TRBV7-9 and TRBJ1-4, with D possibly matching TRBD1 (6 bases). The ends were cut back, 1 base at V and 8 bases at J, with 20 bases in the middle. CDR1 and CDR2 from the germline V gene are SEHNR and FQNEAQ (reference sequence). This CDR3 region has 17 residues. This chain's CDR3 is CASSLDRTGKVGEKLFF. The CDR3 DNA reads as TGTGCCAGCAGCTTAGACCGAACAGGGAAGGTGGGGGAAAAACTGTTTTTT.

The rearrangement joins TRBV10-3 to TRBJ1-1; the D gene is possibly TRBD1 (6 bases). Per the germline V gene, CDR1 is ENHRY and CDR2 is SYGVKD. V shed 3 bases and J shed 3 bases, with 17 bases lying between them. The CDR3 length is 16 residues. CDR3 residues: CAISDVYYRADTEAFF. CDR3 bases: TGTGCCATCAGTGACGTTTATTACAGGGCGGACACTGAAGCTTTCTTT.

V and J are TRBV19 and TRBJ2-7; D perhaps matches TRBD1 (6 bases). This CDR3 is 14 amino acids long. Germline V CDR1 and CDR2: LNHDA, SQIVND (reference sequence). The germline V and J ends were trimmed by 3 bases and 6 bases, with 15 bases remaining between them. CDR3 region: CASSMAQVGAEQYF. DNA for the CDR3: TGTGCCAGTAGTATGGCACAGGTGGGGGCCGAGCAGTACTTC.

The rearrangement links TRBV5-1 to TRBJ2-3; D not certain. The V end lost 4 bases, the J end lost 4 bases, and 22 bases lay between the germline ends. The germline V gene encodes CDR1 SGHRS and CDR2 YFSETQ. The CDR3 totals 17 residues. The CDR3 nucleotides are TGCGCCAGCAGCCAAGGACGAGCCTCAAGCTTGGCAGATACGCAGTATTTT. Protein product: CASSQGRASSLADTQYF.

The rearrangement uses TRBV6-5 and TRBJ1-6; weak D call: TRBD1 (5 bases). The length of the CDR3 is 16 residues. Trimming took off 2 bases at V and 7 bases at J, with 15 bases between the two ends. Germline V gene sequence: CDR1 MNHEY, CDR2 SVGAGI. The CDR3 loop is CASSYHRTTINSPLHF. The CDR3 nucleotides read TGTGCCAGCAGTTACCACAGGACAACCATCAATTCACCCCTCCACTTT.

This chain connects TRBV5-6 to TRBJ2-1, with TRBD2 matching 7 bases. The CDR3 has 16 amino acids. The germline V gene encodes CDR1 SGHDT and CDR2 YYEEEE. The V segment lost 4 bases and the J segment 0 bases; nucleotides outside the gene matches: 7. In nucleotides, the CDR3 is TGTGCCAGCAGCCCCCCTGGCGGGAGCTCCTACAATGAGCAGTTCTTC. Translating it yields CASSPPGGSSYNEQFF.

Regarding this clone: This sample also contains other DNA sequences that code for the same CDR3. The chain has TRBV27 and TRBJ1-5; 7 bases match TRBD1. This CDR3 has 15 residues. Germline V gives CDR1 MNHEY, CDR2 SMNVEV (reference sequence). Trimming removed 4 bases from V and 0 bases from J; junction bases left unmatched: 3. CDR3 DNA: TGTGCCAGCAGTTCGGGACAGATTAGCAATCAGCCCCAGCATTTT. Encoded protein: CASSSGQISNQPQHF.

CDR3 nucleotides: TGTGCCAGCAGCCTGCCCCGGGACAGGAATAATGAGCAGTTCTTC. Its protein product is CASSLPRDRNNEQFF. This rearrangement joins TRBV5-4 to TRBJ2-1; TRBD1 matches at 8 bases. CDR3 length: 15 residues. V trimming: 4 bases; J trimming: 7 bases; junction bases outside the gene matches: 10. Germline-derived CDR1 and CDR2 are SGHNT and YYREEE (reference sequence).

J is TRBJ2-5 and V is TRBV7-9, with unresolved D. The DNA end lines up better with TRBJ2-7; the J call may be wrong. The germline V gene encodes CDR1 SEHNR and CDR2 FQNEAQ (reference sequence). The CDR3 consists of 12 residues. The CDR3 region has the DNA TGTGCCAGCAGCTTCAAGGTCTACGAGCAGTACTTC. Protein sequence: CASSFKVYEQYF.

This chain connects TRBV28 to TRBJ1-4; D is possibly TRBD1 (6 bases). Trimming took 6 bases from V and 3 from J, leaving 11 bases between them. Germline V gives CDR1 MDHEN, CDR2 SYDVKM. The CDR3 contains 14 residues. The CDR3 sequence is CASRPGTPNEKLFF. The CDR3 DNA reads as TGTGCCAGCAGGCCCGGGACACCTAATGAAAAACTGTTTTTT.

This clone was found once. The chain employs TRBV2 and TRBJ1-6, with D possibly TRBD1 on 5 matching bases. V lost 6 bases and J lost 7, with 13 bases in between. Germline CDR1 and CDR2: SNHLY and FYNNEI. This CDR3 region has 14 residues. This CDR3 is CASRKGLGNSPLHF. The CDR3 nucleotides read TGTGCCAGCAGGAAGGGGTTGGGGAATTCACCCCTCCACTTT.

The gene calls are TRBV27 and TRBJ2-7; 7 nucleotides line up with TRBD1. CDR3 length: 15 amino acids. Germline lookup yields CDR1 MNHEY and CDR2 SMNVEV (reference sequence). The V segment lost 4 bases and the J segment 9 bases; nucleotides outside the gene matches: 15. The CDR3 DNA reads as TGTGCCAGCAGTTCTACCGGGACAGTTTTACGAGGGCAGTACTTC. As protein: CASSSTGTVLRGQYF.

A word on this clone: The identical CDR3 is also encoded by other nucleotide sequences in the sample. CDR3 nucleotides: TGTGCCAGCAGCTTAGGACAGGGGGCGGGACAGCCCCAGCATTTT. This gives the protein CASSLGQGAGQPQHF. The chain joins TRBV5-6 to TRBJ1-5; 11 nucleotides match TRBD1. The CDR3 sequence is 15 residues long. Germline values: CDR1 SGHDT, CDR2 YYEEEE. V lost 2 bases to trimming and J lost 7 bases; unmatched junction nucleotides: 5.

The chain has TRBV5-1 and TRBJ1-2, with 8 bases matching TRBD1. V was pared by 3 bases and J by 4 bases, with 5 bases of the junction left unmatched. Germline CDR1 reads SGHRS; CDR2 reads YFSETQ. The CDR3 length is 14 residues. The CDR3 DNA follows: TGCGCCAGCAGCTCACAGGGGGAAGGCTATGGCTACACCTTC. Translation: CASSSQGEGYGYTF.

CDR3 bases: TGCGCCAGCAGCCAGGTTGATACGAACACTGAAGCTTTCTTT. It encodes CASSQVDTNTEAFF. V gene TRBV4-3 combines with J gene TRBJ1-1; D is unresolved. CDR3 length equals 14 residues. The germline V and J ends were trimmed by 3 bases and 1 base, with 9 bases remaining between them. The germline CDR1 and CDR2 sequences are LGHNA and YSLEER.